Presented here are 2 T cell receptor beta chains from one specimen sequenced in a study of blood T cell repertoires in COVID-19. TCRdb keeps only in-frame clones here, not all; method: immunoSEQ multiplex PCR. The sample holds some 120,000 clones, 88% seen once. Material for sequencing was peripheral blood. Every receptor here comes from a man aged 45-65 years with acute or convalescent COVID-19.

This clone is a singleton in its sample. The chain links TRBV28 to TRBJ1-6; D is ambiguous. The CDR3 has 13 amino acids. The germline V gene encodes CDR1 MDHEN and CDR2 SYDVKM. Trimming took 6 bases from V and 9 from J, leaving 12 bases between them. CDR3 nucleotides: TGTGCCAGCAGCCTCCCCGGAGGTTCACCCCTCCACTTT. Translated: CASSLPGGSPLHF. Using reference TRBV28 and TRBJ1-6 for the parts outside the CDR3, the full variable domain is DVKVTQSSRYLVKRTGEKVFLECVQDMDHENMFWYRQDPGLGLRLIYFSYDVKMKEKGDIPEGYSVSREKKERFSLILESASTNQTSMYLCASSLPGGSPLHFGNGTRLTVT.

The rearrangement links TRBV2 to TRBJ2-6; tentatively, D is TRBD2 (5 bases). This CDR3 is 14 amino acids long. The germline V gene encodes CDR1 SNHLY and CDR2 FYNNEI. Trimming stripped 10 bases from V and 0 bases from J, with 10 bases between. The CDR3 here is CATPRGSGANVLTF. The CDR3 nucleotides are TGTGCCACCCCACGGGGCTCTGGGGCCAACGTCCTGACTTTC.